The present entry profiles one T cell receptor beta chain with its context. The target of this receptor is not known. No much larger clonotype is one base removed from it; base qualities were not supplied. Whole blood was collected in K2EDTA tubes by collaborating institutions according to the institutions' own protocols. For TCRbeta analysis, collaborators shipped samples in one of three forms: frozen whole blood, isolated PBMCs, or DNA extracted from either of those sample types. The CDR3 contains 15 residues, cysteine and phenylalanine counted. Only the CDR3 part of the read is kept: 45 bases, read in frame from the first base. The V end loses 7 bases and the J end loses 1 base, and a stretch of 16 bases separates them. According to the germline V gene, CDR1 reads MNHEY and CDR2 reads SVGAGI. The sample is drawn from a study of blood T cell repertoires in COVID-19 (dated by TCRdb to 2020 to 2021). About the full investigation: Samples from collaborators originated in the United States, Italy and Spain and spanned both the acute and convalescent phases of COVID-19. The prospective study material was composed of cDNA or gDNA derived from T cells, B-cell-depleted T cells, or PBMCs. The dataset comprised deeply sampled blood TCRbeta repertoires from subjects exposed to, actively infected with, or recovered from COVID-19. The repertoires were made available in a free public database intended to serve as a resource for research on the immune response to SARS-CoV-2. The samples were drawn from two sources: the first 160 participants of the ongoing ImmuneRACE study, and 1,200 or so subjects contributed by 6 global collaborators. Nearly every sample came with metadata listing a de-identified subject ID, COVID-19 status, age in years and sex. Where available, HLA class I and class II types were taken from metadata supplied by the sample provider and were not determined by assay-based typing. Beyond this particular receptor, the publication reports: The amount of clinical and demographic metadata varied by source and participant and was provided uncurated.

TCRbeta CDR3 regions were amplified from genomic DNA by means of the immunoSEQ Assay, a bias-controlled multiplex PCR. In the authors' own workflow: Within the assay, amplification of reference gene primers was used to estimate how many nucleated cells each sample contained. To quantify the absolute abundance of each unique TCRbeta CDR3 rearrangement, sequence reads were collapsed and filtered. For each sample, productive Simpson clonality was calculated by taking the square root of Simpson's diversity index across productive rearrangements. TCRdb carries this immuneACCESS record with in-frame sequences only. Its versions omit some clonotypes, under half of them owing to an unresolved V gene in the studies checked, with the rest unexplained. From that table come the V and J calls and clone size; the DNA was used to work out D and trimming. The sample table contains 240,000 or so clones; only one count was recorded for approximately 78% of them. The ten largest account for under 15% of the sample.

The receptor's source is a woman in her sixties with active or convalescent COVID-19. The sequence joins TRBV6-5 to TRBJ1-2; 6 matching bases give a weak D call of TRBD1. Source material: peripheral blood. The DNA sequence is as follows: TGTGCCAGCACCTCCAGCGGGACACTTAACTATGGCTACACCTTC. It translates as CASTSSGTLNYGYTF.